The 19 T cell receptor beta chains in this list originate from one sample, sequenced in a study of T cells in Graves' hyperthyroidism and ophthalmopathy. Amplified TCR beta CDR3 regions derived from RNA transcripts. Carried out on the TCR CDR3, a first-round RT-PCR used the HTBI primer set. In TCRdb, the multiplex PCR reads were re-called with MiXCR into one record per CDR3 protein. Of some 500,000 distinct CDR3 sequences listed, around an eighth are singletons. Source material: blood. The receptor source for this set is a woman aged 18 to 35 with Graves' hyperthyroidism.

The gene calls are TRBV5-1 and TRBJ2-7, with a weak D call TRBD2 (6 bases). Deletions cut 5 bases from V and 2 bases from J, with 11 bases between. Per germline, CDR1 SGHRS and CDR2 YFSETQ. CDR3 length equals 13 residues. The CDR3 nucleotides are TGCGCCAGCAGGCGGGACCCAACCTACGAGCAGTACTTC. It specifies CASRRDPTYEQYF. Full variable domain (missing parts from reference TRBV5-1 and TRBJ2-7): KAGVTQTPRYLIKTRGQQVTLSCSPISGHRSVSWYQQTPGQGLQFLFEYFSETQRNKGNFPGRFSGRQFSNSRSEMNVSTLELGDSALYLCASRRDPTYEQYFGPGTRLTVT.

This clonotype has a count of ten or more. The chain joins TRBV6-1 to TRBJ2-7; D is unresolved. The CDR3 extends over 13 amino acids. With 1 base removed from V and 3 bases from J, the gap between germline ends came to 7 bases. CDR1 is MNHNS and CDR2 is SASEGT in the germline V gene. This chain's CDR3 is CASSEGSYYEQYV. The CDR3, as DNA: TGTGCCAGCAGTGAAGGCAGCTACTACGAGCAGTACGTC.

This clonotype showed up many times. The gene calls are TRBV30 and TRBJ1-1; TRBD1 might be the D (5 bases). The CDR3 loop spans 13 amino acids. V was cut by 4 bases and J by 2 bases, with 11 bases left in between. CDR1 is GTSNPN, CDR2 SVGIG, per germline (reference sequence). CDR3: CAWMPGGNTEAFF. The CDR3 DNA follows: TGTGCCTGGATGCCCGGGGGAAACACTGAAGCTTTCTTT.

This clonotype showed up many times. The chain employs TRBV7-2 and TRBJ2-7; 12 nucleotides agree with TRBD2. Germline loops: CDR1 SGHTA, CDR2 FQGNSA. This CDR3 has 16 residues. V dropped 5 bases and J dropped 1; count of bases not matched to a gene: 6. CDR3 protein: CASSPELAGGSYEQYF. CDR3 DNA: TGTGCCAGCAGCCCAGAACTAGCGGGAGGATCCTACGAGCAGTACTTC.

This clonotype was recorded at least ten times. This sequence joins TRBV7-3 and TRBJ1-3; the match to TRBD1 covers 7 bases. The CDR3 is 14 amino acids. The germline V gene has CDR1 SGHTA and CDR2 FQGTGA. Trimming at V came to 5 bases and at J to 2 bases, leaving 3 bases not matched to a gene. The CDR3: CASSQGGPGNTIYF. The CDR3 coding sequence is TGTGCCAGCAGCCAGGGGGGGCCTGGAAACACCATATATTTT.

This clonotype has at least ten counts. V gene TRBV5-6 combines with J gene TRBJ2-7; a weak D match, TRBD1 (5 bases). The germline V and J ends were trimmed by 2 bases and 2 bases, with 8 bases remaining between them. The CDR3 consists of 13 residues. Germline V lookup: CDR1 SGHDT, CDR2 YYEEEE. CDR3 DNA: TGTGCCAGCAGCTTAGACAGAACCTACGAGCAGTACTTC. Its translation: CASSLDRTYEQYF.

The sample holds many counts of this clonotype. The chain recombines TRBV11-3 with TRBJ2-4, with 9 bases identical to TRBD1. The germline gives CDR1 SGHNT, CDR2 YENEEA. The CDR3 extends over 13 amino acids. Trimming at V came to 2 bases and at J to 9 bases, leaving 2 bases not matched to a gene. Here the CDR3 reads CASSLQTGGIQYF. The CDR3 bases are TGTGCCAGCAGCTTACAGACAGGGGGCATTCAGTACTTC.

This clonotype was recorded only once. Possible read error: a much larger clone is one base away. The V gene is TRBV5-1, the J gene TRBJ2-7; no clear D gene. The CDR3 is 15 residues long. Germline CDR1 is SGHRS and CDR2 is YFSETQ. V was cut by 0 bases and J by 3 bases, with 13 bases left in between. CDR3 coding DNA: TGCGCCAGCAGCTTGGAGCCGGGCGTGAGCTACGAGCAGTACTTC. The encoded protein is CASSLEPGVSYEQYF.

This clonotype came up many times. The V and J genes are TRBV11-3 and TRBJ2-5, with 7 positions matching TRBD2. Germline CDR1 reads SGHNT; CDR2 reads YENEEA. Germline trimming cut 5 bases from V and 4 bases from J; bases unmatched to any gene: 7. The CDR3 contains 14 residues. The CDR3 here is CASSPRTSGETQYF. The CDR3 bases are TGTGCCAGCAGCCCGAGGACTAGTGGAGAGACCCAGTACTTC.

This rearrangement joins TRBV27 to TRBJ2-7, with TRBD1 matching over 8 bases. CDR1 and CDR2 from the germline V gene are MNHEY and SMNVEV (reference sequence). This CDR3 is 15 amino acids long. After removal of 3 bases from V and 3 bases from J, the junction contained 7 bases not matched to a gene. The CDR3 sequence is CASSFLSDRGYEQYF. In DNA, the CDR3 is TGTGCCAGCAGTTTCCTATCTGACAGGGGCTACGAGCAGTACTTC.

This clonotype was observed many times. The chain combines TRBV11-1 with TRBJ2-4; possibly TRBD2 for D (6 bases). V lost 5 bases to trimming and J lost 1 base, with 18 bases between them. This CDR3 is built from 17 residues. Germline loops: CDR1 SGHAT, CDR2 FQDESV (reference sequence). In DNA form, the CDR3 reads TGTGCCAGCAGCCACCCTCCCTTAGCGGTGGCCAAAAACATTCAGTACTTC. Translating it yields CASSHPPLAVAKNIQYF.

Many counts were recorded for this clonotype. J is TRBJ1-2 and V is TRBV12-3 or TRBV12-4; D uncertain. Trimming stripped 5 bases from V and 1 base from J, with 8 bases between. This CDR3 has 13 amino acids. In DNA, the CDR3 is TGTGCCAGCAGTCCCTCGGGTAACTATGGCTACACCTTC. This sequence encodes CASSPSGNYGYTF.

This clonotype was observed many times. The chain carries TRBV3-1 and TRBJ2-6; D is unresolved. Germline lookup yields CDR1 LGHDT and CDR2 YNNKEL (reference sequence). This CDR3 comprises 15 residues. Trimming took 0 bases from V and 0 from J, leaving 3 bases between them. The CDR3 DNA is TGTGCCAGCAGCCAAGACCTCTCTGGGGCCAACGTCCTGACTTTC. As protein: CASSQDLSGANVLTF.

J is TRBJ1-3 and V is TRBV30; 7 nucleotides align to TRBD1. Germline CDR1 is GTSNPN and CDR2 is SVGIG (reference sequence). With 5 bases clipped from V and 2 bases from J, the junction kept 3 bases outside the gene matches. The CDR3 is made up of 13 amino acids. This CDR3 is CAWVQGTGNTIYF. Here the CDR3 DNA reads TGTGCCTGGGTACAGGGGACTGGAAACACCATATATTTT.

This clonotype was observed a few times. This sequence joins TRBV20-1 and TRBJ2-1; D is ambiguous. Germline V gene lookup returns CDR1 DFQATT and CDR2 SNEGSKA (reference sequence). This CDR3 has 10 residues. V was cut by 3 bases and J by 9 bases, with 6 bases left in between. Written as DNA, the CDR3 is TGCAGTGCTAGTTTCGGTGAGCAGTTCTTC. Translation gives CSASFGEQFF.

In nucleotides, the CDR3 is TGTGCCAGCAGCAGGGACATCTCCTACAATGAGCAGTTCTTC. This translates into CASSRDISYNEQFF. The rearrangement links TRBV2 to TRBJ2-1, with a tentative D call TRBD1 (6 bases). Looked up from germline, CDR1 is SNHLY and CDR2 is FYNNEI. V was shortened by 6 bases and J by 0 bases, with 9 bases between the two germline ends. The CDR3 spans 14 residues.

The gene calls are TRBV5-1 and TRBJ2-7; a weak D match, TRBD1 (7 bases). Germline CDR1 and CDR2: SGHRS and YFSETQ. Trimming pared 0 bases from V and 3 bases from J, leaving 13 bases between. The CDR3 extends over 15 amino acids. The CDR3 is CASSLEAGGNYEQYF. The CDR3 DNA follows: TGCGCCAGCAGCTTGGAAGCAGGGGGGAACTACGAGCAGTACTTC.

The rearrangement links TRBV2 to TRBJ2-1; 9 positions agree with TRBD2. The V segment lost 11 bases and the J segment 8 bases; nucleotides outside the gene matches: 37. This CDR3 is 22 amino acids long. Looked up from germline, CDR1 is SNHLY and CDR2 is FYNNEI. As DNA, the CDR3 is TGTGCCGTGCCACTGACCAAGAGCCCCAGACCCCGACTAGCGGAGGAGCCGTATGAGCAGTTCTTC. It yields the protein CAVPLTKSPRPRLAEEPYEQFF.

This clonotype was seen repeatedly, ten times or more. The chain has TRBV5-6 and TRBJ2-5; D might be TRBD1 (6 bases). V lost 2 bases to trimming and J lost 2 bases, with 37 bases between them. Germline V gene data show CDR1 as SGHDT and CDR2 as YYEEEE. The CDR3 spans 23 residues. The CDR3 DNA reads as TGTGCCAGCAGCTTCGCCTTCACCCACGGGGACAAATTGGAATGGAGCCAACAAGAGACCCAGTACTTC. Translation: CASSFAFTHGDKLEWSQQETQYF.